These T cell receptor beta chains were read from a single sample in a study of blood T cell repertoires in COVID-19. Using immunoSEQ multiplex PCR, the repertoire was profiled, and TCRdb retains in-frame clones only, with some absent. The profile shows around 190,000 clones, under 85% of them singletons. What was sequenced was peripheral blood. The receptors were sampled from a human donor in a cohort sampled during active COVID-19. Both conserved end residues are part of each CDR3. Fields, in order: J gene, D gene, clone size, V gene, CDR3 DNA, CDR3 protein. A D gene is named only where the DNA matches it firmly. Expanded clones get a size class; other rows say once, few or many, or leave the size out.

>TRBJ2-1|TRBD2|-|TRBV19
TGTGCCAGTAGTCCACGACTAGCGGGGGGGCAGTTCTTC
CASSPRLAGGQFF
>TRBJ1-5|-|-|TRBV5-6
TGTGCCAGCAGCTTGTACGGACAGAGCAATCAGCCCCAGCATTTT
CASSLYGQSNQPQHF
>TRBJ2-7|TRBD2|-|TRBV5-1
TGCGCCAGCAGCCCGGGACTAGCCAACTACGAGCAGTACTTC
CASSPGLANYEQYF
>TRBJ2-7|-|-|TRBV21-1
TGTGCCAGCAGCAACTGGACTAGCGACGCATCCGAGCAGTACTTC
CASSNWTSDASEQYF
>TRBJ1-4|TRBD1|-|TRBV7-2
TGTGCCAGCAGCCGCTGGGACAGAGAAGAAAAACTGTTTTTT
CASSRWDREEKLFF
>TRBJ2-2|TRBD1|-|TRBV2
TGTGCCAGCAGTGTCGGGACAGCTATAGGGGAGCTGTTTTTT
CASSVGTAIGELFF
>TRBJ2-1|-|few|TRBV4-2
TGTGCCAGCAGCCACGCTCACGGTAGCAGCTCCTACAATGAGCAGTTCTTC
CASSHAHGSSSYNEQFF
>TRBJ2-7|-|-|TRBV6-5
TGTGCCAGCAGTTACAGGCCCCGGGACTCCACCTACGAGCAGTACTTC
CASSYRPRDSTYEQYF
>TRBJ1-4|-|-|TRBV30
TGTGCCTGGAGTGGCGTCAGGGGCCTGGAAAAACTGTTTTTT
CAWSGVRGLEKLFF
>TRBJ1-1|-|-|TRBV5-1
TGCGCCAGCAGCTTGGGGGATACAGGGTTCCAGGCTTTCTTT
CASSLGDTGFQAFF
>TRBJ1-4|-|-|TRBV2
TGTGCCAGCAACAGGGAAAGCGCTAATGAAAAACTGTTTTTT
CASNRESANEKLFF
>TRBJ2-7|-|once|TRBV5-6
TGTGCCAGCAGCTACCGGGACACCAACCACGAGCAGTACTTC
CASSYRDTNHEQYF
>TRBJ1-2|TRBD1|once|TRBV19
TGTGCCAGTAGCACAGGGGTTACGGACTATGGCTACACCTTC
CASSTGVTDYGYTF
>TRBJ1-6|TRBD1|-|TRBV19
TGTGCCAGTAGTATCCGGGACAGGGGAGATTATAATTCACCCCTCCACTTT
CASSIRDRGDYNSPLHF
>TRBJ2-5|TRBD2|once|TRBV3-1/TRBV3-2
TGTGCCAGCAGCCAAGGGTCTAGCGGGGTTGAAGAGACCCAGTACTTC
CASSQGSSGVEETQYF
>TRBJ1-1|-|-|TRBV5-1
TGCGCCAGCAGCTCCCGGGGGGTCCCCGAGGGGACTGAAGCTTTCTTT
CASSSRGVPEGTEAFF
>TRBJ2-1|TRBD2|-|TRBV11-2
TGTGCCAGCAGCACTGGGACTAGCGGGGCTAATGAGCAGTTCTTC
CASSTGTSGANEQFF
>TRBJ1-2|TRBD1|-|TRBV5-1
TGCGCCAGCAGCCCTGCCGGGACAGGGGTCTATGGCTACACCTTC
CASSPAGTGVYGYTF
>TRBJ1-5|-|-|TRBV6-5
TGTGCCAGCAGTTACTCCCCTTATAGCAATCAGCCCCAGCATTTT
CASSYSPYSNQPQHF
>TRBJ1-1|TRBD1|-|TRBV19
TGTGCCAGTAGTGTAAAACAGGGGTACACTGAAGCTTTCTTT
CASSVKQGYTEAFF
>TRBJ1-2|TRBD1|-|TRBV5-1
TGCGCCAGCAGCCCCACAGGGGGCAGTGGCTACACCTTC
CASSPTGGSGYTF
>TRBJ2-5|-|once|TRBV7-2
TGTGCCAGCAGCTTAGTACAGGGTCAAGAGACCCAGTACTTC
CASSLVQGQETQYF
>TRBJ2-2|-|-|TRBV7-9
TGTGCCAGCAGTCTTTTGCGGGGCGCGGACGGGGAGCTGTTTTTT
CASSLLRGADGELFF
>TRBJ1-2|-|-|TRBV9
TGTGCCAGCAGCGTAAGTCAGGGGACCGACTATGGCTACACCTTC
CASSVSQGTDYGYTF
>TRBJ1-4|TRBD1|few|TRBV7-9
TGTGCCAGCAGCTTCCACAGGGGGCCGAATGAAAAACTGTTTTTT
CASSFHRGPNEKLFF
>TRBJ2-7|-|-|TRBV1
TGCACCAGCAGCCAAGGGAACAGGGATCCCTACGAGCAGTACTTC
CTSSQGNRDPYEQYF
>TRBJ2-7|-|-|TRBV12-3/TRBV12-4
TGTGCCAGCAGCACCGGCTACGAGCAGTACTTC
CASSTGYEQYF
>TRBJ2-5|-|-|TRBV19
TGTGCCAGTAGTATAAGAGGGGGGGCCATTTCGGAGACCCAGTACTTC
CASSIRGGAISETQYF
>TRBJ2-1|-|-|TRBV29-1
TGCAGCGTCCTGCCGTTGACAGGCCGAGAGCAGTTCTTC
CSVLPLTGREQFF
>TRBJ2-7|-|few|TRBV6-5
TGTGCCAGCAGGGGCCAGGGGTCCACGCAGTACTTC
CASRGQGSTQYF
>TRBJ1-1|-|-|TRBV6-2/TRBV6-3
TGTGCCAGCAGTTACGATGCTCGGGCTGAAGCTTTCTTT
CASSYDARAEAFF
>TRBJ2-1|TRBD1|-|TRBV7-6
TGTGCCAGCAGCCGACCGCCTTCGGCAGGGGGTATCGATGAGCAGTTCTTC
CASSRPPSAGGIDEQFF
>TRBJ1-2|-|-|TRBV5-1
TGCGCCAGCAGCTTGACGGCCAGGGAGGTTCCCTATGGCTACACCTTC
CASSLTAREVPYGYTF
>TRBJ1-6|TRBD1|-|TRBV5-1
TGCGCCAGCAGCCTCGGGACAGGGTGGTCGATAGATAATTCACCCCTCCACTTT
CASSLGTGWSIDNSPLHF
>TRBJ1-4|-|few|TRBV5-6
TGTGCCAGCAGCTTGGTGGCAGGGGCAAATGAAAAACTGTTTTTT
CASSLVAGANEKLFF
>TRBJ1-6|-|-|TRBV3-1/TRBV3-2
TGTGCCAGCAGCCAAAGGCGGTTTTCCAATTCACCCCTCCACTTT
CASSQRRFSNSPLHF
>TRBJ1-2|-|-|TRBV7-2
TGTGCCAGCAGCTTAGACCCAGGGCCCTATGGCTACACCTTC
CASSLDPGPYGYTF
>TRBJ2-7|TRBD2|-|TRBV6-5
TGTGCCAGCAGGGCTAGCGGGGCCCACGAGCAGTACTTC
CASRASGAHEQYF
>TRBJ2-5|-|few|TRBV27
TGTGCCAGCCAGTTGACTAGTCTTGGGGGGACCCAGTACTTC
CASQLTSLGGTQYF
>TRBJ2-7|TRBD1|-|TRBV19
TGTGCCAGTAGTATAGCCCACGCCGGGACAGGGCCCGAGCAGTACTTC
CASSIAHAGTGPEQYF
>TRBJ2-7|-|-|TRBV27
TGTGCCAGCAGTTCAACTAGCTCCCAGCAGTACTTC
CASSSTSSQQYF
>TRBJ1-1|-|-|TRBV13
TGTGCCAGCAGCTTAGGCCAGGGTGGGACTGAAGCTTTCTTT
CASSLGQGGTEAFF
>TRBJ1-1|-|-|TRBV19
TGTGCCAGTAGTATCAATGGGAGGCGAACTGAAGCTTTCTTT
CASSINGRRTEAFF
>TRBJ2-7|-|-|TRBV19
TGTGCCAGTACTCCAATCAGGGGACGATCATCCTACGAGCAGTACTTC
CASTPIRGRSSYEQYF
>TRBJ2-7|-|-|TRBV10-3
TGTGCCATCAGTGAGAACGGACAGTCCTACGAGCAGTACTTC
CAISENGQSYEQYF
>TRBJ1-5|TRBD1|-|TRBV7-9
TGTGCCAGCAGCAGGACAGGGCATAGCAATCAGCCCCAGCATTTT
CASSRTGHSNQPQHF
>TRBJ1-2|-|-|TRBV3-1/TRBV3-2
TGTGCCAGCAGCCAAGCAAGGGGATCAGGAGGCTACACCTTC
CASSQARGSGGYTF
>TRBJ1-5|-|-|TRBV6-2/TRBV6-3
TGTGCCAGCAGTTGGGGAGAGGAGTCCACACGGGATCAGCCCCAGCATTTT
CASSWGEESTRDQPQHF
>TRBJ1-4|-|-|TRBV10-3
TGTGCCATCAGTGAAGTCCAGGGCAGAGAAAAACTGTTTTTT
CAISEVQGREKLFF
>TRBJ1-3|-|-|TRBV9
TGTGCCAGCAGCGAGGGGACAAAACCCTTCTCTGGAAACACCATATATTTT
CASSEGTKPFSGNTIYF
>TRBJ1-1|-|many|TRBV5-1
TGCGCCAGCAGCTTGTTGATTGGGGGGGAGAGCACTGAAGCTTTCTTT
CASSLLIGGESTEAFF
>TRBJ1-2|-|-|TRBV12-3/TRBV12-4
TGTGCCAGCAACCGAGGACAGTTTTATGGCTACACCTTC
CASNRGQFYGYTF
>TRBJ1-6|TRBD1|-|TRBV6-6
TGTGCCAGCAGAAGGACAGGGGAAAACTCACCCCTCCACTTT
CASRRTGENSPLHF